The 10 T cell receptor beta chains below all came from one sample that was sequenced in a study of T-cell reconstitution after alpha-beta-depleted transplantation in children (dated by TCRdb to 2016 to 2018). The library relied on PCR. The instrument given in TCRdb is Illumina HiSeq 2500. TCR libraries were prepared with molecular barcoding, using unique molecular identifiers to normalize TCRbeta repertoire quantification. TCRdb's own reprocessing of the public reads used fastp at Q25 and MiXCR and kept productive beta chains. Entries that share a CDR3 protein sequence are merged under the most common genes and DNA. This sample comprises 200,000 to 250,000 distinct CDR3 sequences, around 12% of them detected only once. The top ten hold around 3% of the sample. The material was PBMCs from the stem cell graft donor, obtained from the stem cell graft. The receptors derive from a human donor who donated a stem cell graft to a child with acute lymphoblastic leukemia.

This clonotype was seen ten or more times. The J gene is TRBJ1-1, the V gene TRBV28; no definite D call. CDR1 is MDHEN, CDR2 SYDVKM, per germline. CDR3 size: 15 residues. The V and J ends lost 2 bases and 6 bases respectively, with 16 bases between them. CDR3 in amino acids: CASSLTGDGRSEAFF. In nucleotides, the CDR3 is TGTGCCAGCAGTTTAACGGGCGACGGTCGGTCTGAAGCTTTCTTT.

This clonotype appeared many times. The V call is TRBV7-2, the J call TRBJ1-2; D possibly corresponds to TRBD1 (5 bases). Trimming removed 6 bases at V and 4 bases at J, with 18 bases between. Germline CDR1 SGHTA, CDR2 FQGNSA. The CDR3 runs to 15 residues. CDR3 sequence reads: CASRSGASDAYGYTF. In DNA, the CDR3 is TGTGCCAGCAGATCCGGGGCCTCGGACGCCTATGGCTACACCTTC.

At least ten counts were recorded for this clonotype. The chain combines TRBV29-1 with TRBJ2-1; D possibly uses TRBD1 or TRBD2 (5 bases each). CDR1 SQVTM and CDR2 ANQGSEA come from the germline V gene. Between the trimmed V and J ends, which lost 7 bases and 0 bases, there was a span of 19 bases. This CDR3 has 16 residues. The CDR3, as DNA: TGCAGCGCCATACCCGGGACCCCTAGCTCCTACAATGAGCAGTTCTTC. Encoded protein: CSAIPGTPSSYNEQFF.

This clonotype was seen ten or more times. The rearrangement links TRBV7-2 to TRBJ2-1, with D unresolved. The V end was cut by 5 bases, the J end by 7 bases, with 18 bases between. The germline V gene encodes CDR1 SGHTA and CDR2 FQGNSA. The CDR3 length is 15 residues. CDR3 sequence: CASSPKNTAWNEQFF. CDR3 bases: TGTGCCAGCAGCCCCAAAAATACCGCGTGGAATGAGCAGTTCTTC.

This clonotype was picked up many times. This chain links TRBV7-2 with TRBJ1-2, with D tentatively TRBD1 (5 bases). CDR1 and CDR2 (germline): SGHTA, FQGNSA. The CDR3 is made up of 14 amino acids. V lost 5 bases, J lost 2 bases, and 12 bases lay in between. The CDR3 sequence: CASSQGLRNYGYTF. CDR3 bases: TGTGCCAGCAGCCAGGGACTGCGGAACTATGGCTACACCTTC.

The table lists this clonotype with many counts. This chain uses TRBV29-1 with TRBJ2-1; 9 bases match TRBD2. Per the germline V gene, CDR1 is SQVTM and CDR2 is ANQGSEA. This CDR3 region has 16 residues. J lost 2 bases, V lost 0 bases, and 5 bases had no gene match. This CDR3 is CSVEDYLAGAYNEQFF. The CDR3 bases are TGCAGCGTTGAAGATTACTTAGCGGGGGCCTACAATGAGCAGTTCTTC.

This clonotype showed up many times. This chain uses TRBV15 with TRBJ1-4, with D perhaps matching TRBD1 (6 bases). The V end lost 5 bases, the J end lost 6 bases, and 19 bases lay between the germline ends. This CDR3 spans 16 amino acids. Germline V gene sequence: CDR1 LNHNV, CDR2 YYDKDF (reference sequence). For the CDR3, the DNA is TGTGCCACCAGCTTCCTTTATGGCAGGGGCGATGAAAAACTGTTTTTT. Amino acid sequence: CATSFLYGRGDEKLFF.

This clonotype was seen at least ten times. The chain employs TRBV9 and TRBJ2-7; D perhaps matches TRBD1 (6 bases). V gave up 0 bases and J gave up 2 bases, with 12 bases separating them. This CDR3 is 15 amino acids long. Per germline, CDR1 SGDLS and CDR2 YYNGEE. The CDR3 here is CASSVGDGDTYEQYF. CDR3 coding DNA: TGTGCCAGCAGCGTAGGTGATGGGGACACCTACGAGCAGTACTTC.

This clonotype has ten or more counts. The chain combines TRBV20-1 with TRBJ1-2, with 10 nucleotides matching TRBD1. The CDR3 has 14 amino acids. The V gene's germline CDR1 is DFQATT and CDR2 SNEGSKA (reference sequence). Unmatched junction bases numbered 12, after V lost 8 bases and J lost 6 bases. In DNA, the CDR3 is TGCAGTCCTGAGACAGGGGGCGCAAGGAATGGCTACACCTTC. It encodes CSPETGGARNGYTF.

This clonotype was seen ten or more times. Here the CDR3 reads CASKRAGRIGHQPQHF. DNA for the CDR3: TGTGCCAGCAAGCGGGCAGGGCGGATCGGTCATCAGCCCCAGCATTTT. The chain carries TRBV6-5 and TRBJ1-5, with a tentative D call TRBD1 (5 bases). CDR3 length: 16 amino acids. Per the germline V gene, CDR1 is MNHEY and CDR2 is SVGAGI. Trimming cost V 7 bases and J 5 bases, with 21 bases left between them.